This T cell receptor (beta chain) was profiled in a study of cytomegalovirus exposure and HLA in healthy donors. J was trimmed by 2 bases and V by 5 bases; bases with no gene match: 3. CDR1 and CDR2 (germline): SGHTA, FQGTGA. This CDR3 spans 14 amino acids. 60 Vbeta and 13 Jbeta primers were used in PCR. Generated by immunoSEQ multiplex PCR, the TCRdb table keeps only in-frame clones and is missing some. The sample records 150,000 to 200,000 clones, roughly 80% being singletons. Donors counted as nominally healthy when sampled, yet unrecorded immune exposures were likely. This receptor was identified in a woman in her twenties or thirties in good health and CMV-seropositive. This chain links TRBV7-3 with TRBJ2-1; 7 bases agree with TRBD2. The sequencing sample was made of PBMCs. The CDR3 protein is CASSRGGTYNEQFF. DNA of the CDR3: TGTGCCAGCAGCAGGGGAGGGACCTACAATGAGCAGTTCTTC.